This T cell receptor beta chain was sequenced for a study of blood T cell repertoires in COVID-19. The method was immunoSEQ multiplex PCR; TCRdb's version includes in-frame clones alone and lacks a portion of them. Counted here are some 350,000 clones, 70% to 90% occurring once; the ten biggest clones make up 2.5% to 3.5%. Sequencing input: peripheral blood. The sequence came from a human donor in a cohort sampled during active COVID-19.

CDR3 DNA: TGTGCCAGCAGCCCTAGGGACAGTTTTCCCTACGAGCAGTACTTC. Its protein is CASSPRDSFPYEQYF. The chain carries TRBV4-2 and TRBJ2-7; 7 nucleotides align to TRBD1. Germline V gives CDR1 LGHNA, CDR2 YNFKEQ. The V and J ends lost 4 bases and 2 bases, in that order; junction bases with no gene match: 8. CDR3 length: 15 amino acids.